This TCR beta chain was captured in a study of regulatory T cells in long-lasting Graves disease. The CDR3 sequence is 13 residues long. Trimming shortened V by 3 bases and J by 3 bases, and 9 bases separated the two germline ends. Germline CDR1 reads MDHEN; CDR2 reads SYDVKM. In building TCR beta libraries, iRepertoire HTBI primers were used together with Arm-PCR of CDR3 regions. TCRdb reanalysed the multiplex PCR reads using MiXCR and keeps one entry per CDR3 protein. The sample holds fewer than 600,000 distinct CDR3 sequences, around a fifth seen once. Study results and caveats: Persistent patients shared more public clonotypes (roughly 3,000) than newly diagnosed patients (approximately 960).

The table lists this clonotype with many counts. Its antigen is undetermined. Specified time point: persistent/refractory GD, antithyroid drugs over 5 years with positive TRAb. With RNA extracted from PBMCs as input, the TCR library was made. The gene calls are TRBV28 and TRBJ2-7; D tentatively fits TRBD1 or TRBD2 (5 bases each). The source material was peripheral blood mononuclear cells (PBMCs), sampled when the disease was refractory, from a patient treated with antithyroid drugs. The clonotype was recovered from a female donor with Graves disease. CDR3 DNA: TGTGCCAGCAGTTTTGGGGGTATCTACGAGCAGTACTTC. Protein product: CASSFGGIYEQYF.